The T cell receptor beta chain described here comes from a study of CD8+CD57+ T cells in acquired aplastic anemia. Study results and limitations: Patients and controls shared 25 to 35 CD8+ CDR3 sequences, highly expressed in patients. No significant patient-versus-control difference appeared in CD8+ Simpson's diversity.

TCR beta VDJ and CDR3 profiles were obtained from a genomic DNA template. Using its own MiXCR run on the reads, TCRdb lists one record per CDR3 protein. Of fewer than 250,000 distinct CDR3 sequences detected, around 45% appear once; the ten largest clones hold approximately 8%. This clonotype was counted between two and nine times. The antigen is not known. A read error is possible here, since a much larger clone lies one base away. For sequencing, patients were chosen who had shown expansion of CD8+CD57+ cells by flow cytometry. The receptor's source is a human donor with aplastic anemia. The sequencing input was sorted CD4+, CD8+, or CD8+CD57+ T cells (not recorded which) from PBMCs.

The CDR3 spells CASSSWAYEQFF. In DNA form, the CDR3 reads TGTGCCAGCAGCTCCTGGGCTTATGAGCAGTTCTTC. The rearrangement joins TRBV7-9 to TRBJ2-1; no firm D call. V lost 4 bases and J lost 8, with 9 bases in between. The germline V gene has CDR1 SEHNR and CDR2 FQNEAQ (reference sequence). This CDR3 region has 12 residues. Filled out from reference TRBV7-9 and TRBJ2-1, the complete variable domain reads DTGVSQNPRHKITKRGQNVTFRCDPISEHNRLYWYRQTLGQGPEFLTYFQNEAQLEKSRLLSDRFSAERPKGSFSTLEIQRTEQGDSAMYLCASSSWAYEQFFGPGTRLTVL.